This entry lists 28 T cell receptor beta chains sequenced from one sample in a study of shared clonotypes between healthy human individuals. TCRdb keeps only in-frame clones here, not all; method: immunoSEQ multiplex PCR. Among about 2.4 million clones listed, more than 85% were seen once. Sequencing was performed on naive CD4+ T cells from PBMCs. The subset here: CD45RA+ positively selected. The receptors derive from a man aged 18 to 30 in good health. Some clones in this sample may be carry-over from other donors' samples.

This chain links TRBV15 with TRBJ2-5; unclear D gene. The germline V gene encodes CDR1 LNHNV and CDR2 YYDKDF (reference sequence). The CDR3 runs to 15 residues. Trimming stripped 1 base from V and 5 bases from J, with 14 bases between. CDR3 in amino acids: CATSRGDRVRETQYF. The CDR3 nucleotides read TGTGCCACCAGCAGAGGGGATAGGGTGAGGGAGACCCAGTACTTC.

The chain combines TRBV29-1 with TRBJ2-3; 7 nucleotides agree with TRBD1. The CDR3 runs 15 residues. Per the germline V gene, CDR1 is SQVTM and CDR2 is ANQGSEA. The trim removed 3 bases at V and 3 bases at J, leaving 9 bases unmatched. CDR3 in amino acids: CSVDILGQVTDTQYF. The DNA of the CDR3 is TGCAGCGTTGACATCCTAGGACAGGTGACAGATACGCAGTATTTT.

The rearrangement uses TRBV9 and TRBJ2-4; D is unresolved. The CDR3 has 15 amino acids. Trimming took 0 bases from V and 8 from J, leaving 15 bases between them. The germline V gene encodes CDR1 SGDLS and CDR2 YYNGEE. The CDR3 bases are TGTGCCAGCAGCGTAGAAGGCCTTGGTGGGGACATTCAGTACTTC. This encodes CASSVEGLGGDIQYF.

This chain uses TRBV28 with TRBJ2-1; D possibly corresponds to TRBD2 (6 bases). The CDR3 totals 14 residues. V gave up 5 bases and J gave up 7 bases, with 15 bases separating them. The germline V gene encodes CDR1 MDHEN and CDR2 SYDVKM. Here the CDR3 reads CASSLRGRSNEQFF. The CDR3 DNA follows: TGTGCCAGCAGTCTCCGGGGGAGATCAAATGAGCAGTTCTTC.

The chain joins TRBV6-5 to TRBJ2-7; the match to TRBD1 covers 9 bases. Germline V gene sequence: CDR1 MNHEY, CDR2 SVGAGI. The J segment lost 3 bases and the V segment lost 2 bases, leaving 8 bases of the junction unmatched. The CDR3 extends over 16 amino acids. The CDR3 DNA follows: TGTGCCAGCAGTTACGCGCGATCGACAGGGGGCTACGAGCAGTACTTC. Its translation is CASSYARSTGGYEQYF.

The genes are TRBV15 and TRBJ1-1; D gene unclear. Germline loops: CDR1 LNHNV, CDR2 YYDKDF (reference sequence). There are 16 residues in the CDR3. The V gene lost 1 base and the J gene lost 1 base, with 13 bases spanning the gap. CDR3 in amino acids: CATSRVVSGWNTEAFF. In DNA, the CDR3 is TGTGCCACCAGCAGAGTGGTGTCAGGATGGAACACTGAAGCTTTCTTT.

In the case of this clone: At the DNA level, this CDR3 is encoded by other sequences in the same sample as well. The V gene is TRBV5-4, the J gene TRBJ1-2; a weak D match, TRBD1 (6 bases). V lost 4 bases and J lost 2, with 9 bases in between. Germline lookup yields CDR1 SGHNT and CDR2 YYREEE (reference sequence). The CDR3 contains 13 residues. CDR3 sequence (DNA): TGTGCCAGCAGCCTCGACAGGAACTATGGCTACACCTTC. Translation gives CASSLDRNYGYTF. Full variable domain (remainder filled in from reference TRBV5-4 and TRBJ1-2): ETGVTQSPTHLIKTRGQQVTLRCSSQSGHNTVSWYQQALGQGPQFIFQYYREEENGRGNFPPRFSGLQFPNYSSELNVNALELDDSALYLCASSLDRNYGYTFGSGTRLTVV.

This chain links TRBV2 with TRBJ1-1; TRBD1 matches at 12 bases. V was clipped by 9 bases and J by 2 bases; unmatched bases: 1. The CDR3 has 13 residues. Germline V gene data show CDR1 as SNHLY and CDR2 as FYNNEI. In DNA form, the CDR3 reads TGTGCCAGGGGACAGGGGGCAAACACTGAAGCTTTCTTT. Its translation: CARGQGANTEAFF.

The chain couples TRBV29-1 to TRBJ1-5, with 10 nucleotides matching TRBD1. V dropped 6 bases and J dropped 3; count of bases not matched to a gene: 2. Germline CDR1 reads SQVTM; CDR2 reads ANQGSEA. The CDR3 runs to 13 residues. CDR3 in DNA: TGCAGCGTCGGGACAGGGGTCAATCAGCCCCAGCATTTT. Translated: CSVGTGVNQPQHF.

The chain joins TRBV27 to TRBJ1-4; D is unclear. Germline V gene sequence: CDR1 MNHEY, CDR2 SMNVEV (reference sequence). This CDR3 is built from 13 residues. Deletions cut 5 bases from V and 7 bases from J, with 11 bases between. The CDR3 nucleotides are TGTGCCAGCAGTACCACCGTGGGTGAAAAACTGTTTTTT. Its translation: CASSTTVGEKLFF.

The V gene is TRBV19, the J gene TRBJ2-2; 8 bases are shared with TRBD1. The CDR3 has 20 residues. V was pared by 5 bases and J by 1 base, with 18 bases of the junction left unmatched. CDR1 and CDR2 (germline): LNHDA, SQIVND (reference sequence). CDR3 loop: CASSDPRDRQGSGNTGELFF. Here the CDR3 DNA reads TGTGCCAGTAGTGACCCCCGGGACAGGCAGGGTAGCGGGAACACCGGGGAGCTGTTTTTT.

This clone has a single count. The CDR3 is CASTLDPTSREQYF. In DNA, the CDR3 is TGTGCCAGCACCTTAGACCCGACTAGCCGCGAGCAGTACTTC. The V gene is TRBV6-5, the J gene TRBJ2-7, with TRBD2 matching 7 bases. Unmatched junction bases numbered 12, after V lost 7 bases and J lost 6 bases. Per germline, CDR1 MNHEY and CDR2 SVGAGI. There are 14 residues in the CDR3.

The V and J genes are TRBV4-1 and TRBJ1-1; tentatively, D is TRBD1 (6 bases). This CDR3 is 14 amino acids long. V lost 1 base to trimming and J lost 2 bases, with 8 bases between them. The germline gives CDR1 MGHRA, CDR2 YSYEKL. CDR3 bases: TGCGCCAGCAGCCAAGGGACAGACAACACTGAAGCTTTCTTT. This codes for CASSQGTDNTEAFF.

The J gene is TRBJ2-7, the V gene TRBV6-1, with 8 bases lining up with TRBD1. CDR3 length equals 15 residues. Germline CDR1 and CDR2: MNHNS and SASEGT. With V trimmed by 7 bases and J by 5 bases, 13 bases remained unmatched. The CDR3 sequence: CASILRTGWGDEQYF. The CDR3 DNA reads as TGTGCCAGCATTCTACGGACAGGGTGGGGGGACGAGCAGTACTTC.

The genes are TRBV28 and TRBJ2-7, with 7 bases identical to TRBD1. CDR3 length: 15 amino acids. Germline V gene lookup returns CDR1 MDHEN and CDR2 SYDVKM. V gave up 5 bases and J gave up 8 bases; unmatched junction bases: 15. CDR3 nucleotide sequence: TGTGCCAGCAGTCCAACGGACAGGCAGGCGGCAAAGCAGTACTTC. Translated: CASSPTDRQAAKQYF.

CDR3 amino acids: CASSIQLDTEAFF. CDR3 in DNA: TGTGCCAGCAGCATCCAACTTGACACTGAAGCTTTCTTT. The chain joins TRBV5-4 to TRBJ1-1; no clear D gene. From germline, CDR1 is SGHNT and CDR2 YYREEE (reference sequence). Trimming left V 4 bases short and J 3 bases short, with 10 bases between. CDR3 length: 13 amino acids.

This rearrangement joins TRBV4-2 to TRBJ1-1; 10 nucleotides match TRBD1. Trimming removed 2 bases from V and 7 bases from J; junction bases left unmatched: 1. CDR1 and CDR2 from the germline V gene are LGHNA and YNFKEQ. This CDR3 contains 13 residues. CDR3 DNA: TGTGCCAGCAGCCAAAGGACAGGGGGTGAAGCTTTCTTT. It encodes CASSQRTGGEAFF.

The rearrangement joins TRBV6-1 to TRBJ2-5; D is possibly TRBD2 (5 bases). CDR1 and CDR2 (germline): MNHNS, SASEGT. The V end was cut by 8 bases, the J end by 4 bases, with 17 bases between. The length of the CDR3 is 14 residues. CDR3 residues: CASSYGGGGETQYF. CDR3 nucleotide sequence: TGTGCCAGCTCGTATGGAGGTGGCGGAGAGACCCAGTACTTC.

The chain employs TRBV9 and TRBJ2-5; the D gene is possibly TRBD2 (6 bases). The germline CDR1 and CDR2 sequences are SGDLS and YYNGEE. The CDR3 extends over 14 amino acids. V was trimmed by 0 bases and J by 4 bases, leaving 10 bases between them. CDR3 sequence reads: CASSVVVGGETQYF. In DNA, the CDR3 is TGTGCCAGCAGCGTAGTAGTCGGGGGAGAGACCCAGTACTTC.

The chain employs TRBV14 and TRBJ2-4; D is possibly TRBD1 (6 bases). In germline, CDR1 is SGHDN, CDR2 FVKESK. The CDR3 loop spans 16 amino acids. V lost 4 bases and J lost 3, with 16 bases in between. CDR3 protein: CASSRLQGYGKNIQYF. CDR3 nucleotide sequence: TGTGCCAGCAGCCGCTTACAGGGTTACGGCAAAAACATTCAGTACTTC.

The chain uses TRBV7-3 and TRBJ2-2; the D is unclear. The germline V gene has CDR1 SGHTA and CDR2 FQGTGA. This CDR3 region has 13 residues. The V and J ends lost 5 bases and 6 bases respectively, with 10 bases between them. The DNA of the CDR3 is TGTGCCAGCAGCCCTCGATATTCCGGGGAGCTGTTTTTT. As protein: CASSPRYSGELFF.

This chain joins TRBV28 and TRBJ2-5; TRBD2 matches 8 bases. CDR3 length: 16 residues. Germline V gene sequence: CDR1 MDHEN, CDR2 SYDVKM. Unmatched junction bases numbered 6, after V lost 1 base and J lost 2 bases. CDR3 sequence: CASSLSLAGGQETQYF. CDR3 sequence (DNA): TGTGCCAGCAGTTTATCCCTAGCGGGCGGGCAAGAGACCCAGTACTTC.

This clone was seen a single time. This chain links TRBV28 with TRBJ1-5, with a possible D match to TRBD1 (6 bases). CDR1 and CDR2 from the germline V gene are MDHEN and SYDVKM. CDR3 length equals 14 residues. V was cut by 2 bases and J by 6 bases, with 11 bases left in between. The chain's CDR3 is CASSLGGATQPQHF. DNA of the CDR3: TGTGCCAGCAGTTTAGGGGGGGCGACTCAGCCCCAGCATTTT.

The rearrangement uses TRBV5-1 and TRBJ1-1; 8 bases fit TRBD1. V lost 0 bases to trimming and J lost 6 bases; unmatched junction nucleotides: 7. Germline V gene lookup returns CDR1 SGHRS and CDR2 YFSETQ. CDR3 length: 15 residues. The CDR3 nucleotides are TGCGCCAGCAGCTTGGCCTGGCAGGGGGCAGCTGAAGCTTTCTTT. This codes for CASSLAWQGAAEAFF.

The chain uses TRBV7-2 and TRBJ2-2; TRBD1 agrees at 10 bases. This CDR3 region has 14 residues. With V trimmed by 5 bases and J by 5 bases, 2 bases remained unmatched. Looked up from germline, CDR1 is SGHTA and CDR2 is FQGNSA. The CDR3 loop is CASSRDRGTGELFF. CDR3 coding DNA: TGTGCCAGCAGCAGGGACAGGGGAACCGGGGAGCTGTTTTTT.

Note on this clone: Distinct nucleotide sequences in the sample also encode this CDR3. The chain carries TRBV5-1 and TRBJ2-2, with D possibly being TRBD1 or TRBD2 (6 bases each). The germline gives CDR1 SGHRS, CDR2 YFSETQ. The ends were cut back, 0 bases at V and 6 bases at J, with 9 bases in the middle. The CDR3 is 14 amino acids. The CDR3 region has the DNA TGCGCCAGCAGCTTGGCCGGGGGCCCCGGGGAGCTGTTTTTT. Protein sequence: CASSLAGGPGELFF.

Comments on this clone: Different DNA sequences within this sample yield the same CDR3. The chain's CDR3 is CASSLRGPHTDTQYF. Written as DNA, the CDR3 is TGTGCCAGCAGTTTAAGGGGCCCCCACACAGATACGCAGTATTTT. This chain joins TRBV27 and TRBJ2-3; D possibly corresponds to TRBD1 (5 bases). V was clipped by 2 bases and J by 2 bases, with 11 bases between them. Per the germline V gene, CDR1 is MNHEY and CDR2 is SMNVEV (reference sequence). The CDR3 consists of 15 residues.

For this clone: Distinct nucleotide sequences in the sample also encode this CDR3. The chain joins TRBV18 to TRBJ2-5, with D possibly being TRBD1 (5 bases). Germline V gene data show CDR1 as KGHSH and CDR2 as LQKENI. The CDR3 loop spans 13 amino acids. The V and J ends lost 3 bases and 3 bases respectively, with 8 bases between them. The CDR3 sequence is CASSPGQKETQYF. In DNA form, the CDR3 reads TGTGCCAGCTCACCGGGGCAGAAAGAGACCCAGTACTTC. The full variable domain, rest sourced from reference TRBV18 and TRBJ2-5, is NAGVMQNPRHLVRRRGQEARLRCSPMKGHSHVYWYRQLPEEGLKFMVYLQKENIIDESGMPKERFSAEFPKEGPSILRIQQVVRGDSAAYFCASSPGQKETQYFGPGTRLLVL.